The 20 T cell receptor beta chains in this list originate from one sample, sequenced in a study of T cells after posttransplantation cyclophosphamide. Controls had myeloablative marrow grafts with methotrexate and calcineurin inhibitor, sampled at 1 year. Clones were read by immunoSEQ multiplex PCR, and TCRdb kept only the in-frame ones, dropping some. The data hold about 10,000 clones, with roughly 88% observed a single time. The sample here was PBMCs, taken after an allogeneic stem cell transplant with a calcineurin inhibitor and methotrexate. The receptor set was obtained from a young adult male patient who received an allogeneic stem cell transplant from an unrelated donor, was CMV-positive, and had no GVHD. Some T cells may be graft donor cells.

Details on this clone: An end of the junction differs from the germline gene, which may be a read error. The chain recombines TRBV7-2 with TRBJ2-7; TRBD2 might be the D (5 bases). The CDR3 has 13 amino acids. Germline CDR1 reads SGHTA; CDR2 reads FQGNSA. The CDR3 nucleotides read TGTGCCAGCAGCTTAGCTAGCGCCTACCAGCAGTACTTC. Protein: CASSLASAYQQYF. The variable domain in full, with the rest retrieved from reference TRBV7-2 and TRBJ2-7, is GAGVSQSPSNKVTEKGKDVELRCDPISGHTALYWYRQSLGQGLEFLIYFQGNSAPDKSGLPSDRFSAERTGGSVSTLTIQRTQQEDSAVYLCASSLASAYQQYFGPGTRLTVT.

CDR3 coding DNA: TGTGCCAGCAGGCCGCGGGTCGTCAGCCGGGAGCTGTTTTTT. Its translation is CASRPRVVSRELFF. V usage is TRBV28 and J usage is TRBJ2-2, with D possibly TRBD2 on 5 matching bases. CDR3 length: 14 amino acids. CDR1 is MDHEN, CDR2 SYDVKM, per germline. Deletions cut 6 bases from V and 9 bases from J, with 17 bases between.

The genes are TRBV7-9 and TRBJ2-7; possibly TRBD2 for D (6 bases). Trimming took 6 bases from V and 7 from J, leaving 16 bases between them. Germline V gives CDR1 SEHNR, CDR2 FQNEAQ (reference sequence). This CDR3 region has 13 residues. CDR3 residues: CASRREASGEQYF. The CDR3 DNA is TGTGCCAGCAGGAGGGAGGCCTCGGGGGAGCAGTACTTC. Full variable domain (remainder filled in from reference TRBV7-9 and TRBJ2-7): DTGVSQNPRHKITKRGQNVTFRCDPISEHNRLYWYRQTLGQGPEFLTYFQNEAQLEKSRLLSDRFSAERPKGSFSTLEIQRTEQGDSAMYLCASRREASGEQYFGPGTRLTVT.

The V and J genes are TRBV5-1 and TRBJ1-1; TRBD1 matches at 8 bases. Germline CDR1 SGHRS, CDR2 YFSETQ. This CDR3 spans 15 amino acids. Trimming at V came to 1 base and at J to 3 bases, leaving 5 bases not matched to a gene. CDR3 DNA: TGCGCCAGCAGCTTGCAGGGGGCGCTGGACACTGAAGCTTTCTTT. This encodes CASSLQGALDTEAFF.

This rearrangement joins TRBV4-2 to TRBJ2-6; D unresolved. This CDR3 is built from 16 residues. Germline V gene sequence: CDR1 LGHNA, CDR2 YNFKEQ. V was trimmed by 5 bases and J by 0 bases, leaving 11 bases between them. The CDR3 loop reads CASSSWRPSGANVLTF. In nucleotides, the CDR3 is TGTGCCAGCAGCAGTTGGAGACCCTCTGGGGCCAACGTCCTGACTTTC.

V gene TRBV4-3 combines with J gene TRBJ2-1; 11 bases agree with TRBD2. This CDR3 spans 18 amino acids. Germline values: CDR1 LGHNA, CDR2 YSLEER. V shed 4 bases, J shed 0 bases, and the junction held 8 bases outside the gene matches. CDR3 DNA sequence: TGCGCCAGCAGCCGCAGGCTAGCGGGAGGTAGCTCCTACAATGAGCAGTTCTTC. Protein sequence: CASSRRLAGGSSYNEQFF.

The rearrangement uses TRBV4-1 and TRBJ2-7; possibly TRBD2 for D (5 bases). Per the germline V gene, CDR1 is MGHRA and CDR2 is YSYEKL. This CDR3 comprises 16 residues. The V end was cut by 1 base, the J end by 3 bases, with 16 bases between. The CDR3 loop is CASSQGIAASNYEQYV. The CDR3 DNA sequence: TGCGCCAGCAGCCAAGGGATCGCGGCTAGCAACTACGAGCAGTACGTC.

The rearrangement joins TRBV9 to TRBJ1-4; D unresolved. V lost 4 bases and J 3 bases, leaving 13 bases between the germline ends. There are 15 residues in the CDR3. Germline CDR1 and CDR2: SGDLS and YYNGEE. This chain's CDR3 is CASSLREGSNEKLFF. The CDR3 DNA follows: TGTGCCAGCAGCCTTAGGGAGGGATCTAATGAAAAACTGTTTTTT.

The chain is built from TRBV6-6 and TRBJ1-6; 8 positions agree with TRBD1. V trimming: 4 bases; J trimming: 7 bases; junction bases outside the gene matches: 3. The CDR3 has 14 amino acids. Germline V lookup: CDR1 MNHNY, CDR2 SVGAGI (reference sequence). The CDR3 coding sequence is TGTGCCAGCAGTTGGACAGGGAGGAATTCACCCCTCCACTTT. Protein product: CASSWTGRNSPLHF.

This clone turned up a few times. The V gene is TRBV10-3, the J gene TRBJ1-5; D remains unclear. CDR3 length: 17 amino acids. The germline CDR1 and CDR2 sequences are ENHRY and SYGVKD. Trimming pared 7 bases from V and 3 bases from J, leaving 22 bases between. CDR3 sequence: CAINLPGSYVPNQPQHF. Here the CDR3 DNA reads TGTGCCATCAATTTACCGGGGTCCTACGTCCCCAATCAGCCCCAGCATTTT.

The J gene is TRBJ2-7, the V gene TRBV6-1; a weak D match, TRBD1 (6 bases). From germline, CDR1 is MNHNS and CDR2 SASEGT. The CDR3 is 14 amino acids. V was pared by 4 bases and J by 3 bases, with 13 bases between. Here the CDR3 reads CASSVGGTVYEQYV. DNA for the CDR3: TGTGCCAGCAGTGTAGGGGGTACTGTCTACGAGCAGTACGTC.

This chain links TRBV4-1 with TRBJ2-6; D is unclear. V lost 0 bases, J lost 0 bases, and 6 bases lay in between. CDR3 length: 16 amino acids. Germline-derived CDR1 and CDR2 are MGHRA and YSYEKL. The CDR3 loop reads CASSQEQVSGANVLTF. DNA of the CDR3: TGCGCCAGCAGCCAAGAACAAGTCTCTGGGGCCAACGTCCTGACTTTC.

The J gene is TRBJ1-2, the V gene TRBV30, with TRBD1 matching 7 bases. Losses at the gene ends were 1 base for V and 2 bases for J; bases not matched to a gene: 7. From germline, CDR1 is GTSNPN and CDR2 SVGIG (reference sequence). This CDR3 has 15 amino acids. Written as DNA, the CDR3 is TGTGCCTGGAGTGACATCCAGACAGGGAACTATGGCTACACCTTC. The encoded protein is CAWSDIQTGNYGYTF.

The table lists this clone with a count of one. The genes are TRBV7-2 and TRBJ2-2; D may be TRBD2 (5 bases). The CDR3 has 13 amino acids. Per the germline V gene, CDR1 is SGHTA and CDR2 is FQGNSA. Trimming shortened V by 3 bases and J by 5 bases, and 7 bases separated the two germline ends. The DNA of the CDR3 is TGTGCCAGCAGCTTGCTAGCAACCGGGGAGCTGTTTTTT. As protein: CASSLLATGELFF.

The V gene is TRBV5-4, the J gene TRBJ2-2; TRBD1 matches 7 bases. Per the germline V gene, CDR1 is SGHNT and CDR2 is YYREEE (reference sequence). This CDR3 has 16 residues. The J segment lost 6 bases and the V segment lost 3 bases, leaving 11 bases of the junction unmatched. The CDR3 DNA reads as TGTGCCAGCAGCTCGCAATATTTAACAGGGGCCGGGGAGCTGTTTTTT. This gives the protein CASSSQYLTGAGELFF.

This clone came up once. This sequence joins TRBV27 and TRBJ2-2; possibly TRBD2 for D (6 bases). The CDR3 length is 13 residues. Germline-derived CDR1 and CDR2 are MNHEY and SMNVEV (reference sequence). Trimming pared 10 bases from V and 2 bases from J, leaving 11 bases between. The CDR3 sequence: CATGLQNTGELFF. CDR3 in DNA: TGTGCCACGGGACTGCAAAACACCGGGGAGCTGTTTTTT.

The rearrangement links TRBV7-2 to TRBJ2-7, with 11 positions matching TRBD2. J was trimmed by 3 bases and V by 4 bases; bases with no gene match: 5. CDR1 is SGHTA, CDR2 FQGNSA, per germline. The CDR3 sequence is 15 residues long. The CDR3 spells CASSSTSGTLYEQYF. CDR3 sequence (DNA): TGTGCCAGCAGCTCGACTAGCGGGACGCTCTACGAGCAGTACTTC.

This clone was recorded once. The CDR3 reads CASRGGGHKNIQYF. The CDR3 nucleotides are TGTGCCAGCAGGGGCGGGGGGCACAAAAACATTCAGTACTTC. The chain uses TRBV2 and TRBJ2-4; 8 positions match TRBD2. Trimming cost V 6 bases and J 3 bases; bases outside gene matches: 4. Germline V lookup: CDR1 SNHLY, CDR2 FYNNEI. The CDR3 runs 14 residues. The full variable domain, in which reference TRBV2 and TRBJ2-4 provide the parts outside the CDR3, is EPEVTQTPSHQVTQMGQEVILRCVPISNHLYFYWYRQILGQKVEFLVSFYNNEISEKSEIFDDQFSVERPDGSNFTLKIRSTKLEDSAMYFCASRGGGHKNIQYFGAGTRLSVL.

This clone has just one count. The V gene is TRBV5-1, the J gene TRBJ2-5; 9 bases align to TRBD1. The CDR3 has 15 residues. Germline V lookup: CDR1 SGHRS, CDR2 YFSETQ. V lost 6 bases and J lost 9; bases outside the gene matches: 15. CDR3 sequence (DNA): TGCGCCAGCAACTTATTGGGACAGGGAGGGGAGGCCCAGTACTTC. Amino acids: CASNLLGQGGEAQYF.

The chain carries TRBV7-3 and TRBJ2-1, with D maybe TRBD2 (5 bases). The V gene lost 1 base and the J gene lost 5 bases, with 9 bases spanning the gap. The CDR3 length is 14 residues. CDR1 is SGHTA and CDR2 is FQGTGA in the germline V gene. In DNA, the CDR3 is TGTGCCAGCAGCTTAAACGGGGATAACAATGAGCAGTTCTTC. Its protein is CASSLNGDNNEQFF.